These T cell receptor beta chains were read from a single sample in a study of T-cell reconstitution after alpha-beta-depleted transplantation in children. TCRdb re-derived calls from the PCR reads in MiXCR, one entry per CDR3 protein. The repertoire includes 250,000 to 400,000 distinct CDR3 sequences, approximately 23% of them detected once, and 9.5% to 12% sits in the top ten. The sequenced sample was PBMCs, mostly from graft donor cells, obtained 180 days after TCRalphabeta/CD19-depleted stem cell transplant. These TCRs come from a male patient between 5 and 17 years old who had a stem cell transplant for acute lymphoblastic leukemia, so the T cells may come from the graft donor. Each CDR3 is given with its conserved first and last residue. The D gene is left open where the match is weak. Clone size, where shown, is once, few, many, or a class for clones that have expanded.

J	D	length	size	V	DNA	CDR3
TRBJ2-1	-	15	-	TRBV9	TGTGCCAGCAGCGCCAGCGGAGGCCCCTACAATGAGCAGTTCTTC	CASSASGGPYNEQFF
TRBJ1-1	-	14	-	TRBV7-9	TGTGCCAGCAGTTACAGGGTGGTTTACACTGAAGCTTTCTTT	CASSYRVVYTEAFF
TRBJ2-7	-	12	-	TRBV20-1	TGCAGTGCCGTGGGGACGGGTGACGAGCAGTACTTC	CSAVGTGDEQYF
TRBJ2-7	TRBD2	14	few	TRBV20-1	TGCAGTGCCCAAGCGGGAGTATCGACCTACGAGCAGTACTTC	CSAQAGVSTYEQYF
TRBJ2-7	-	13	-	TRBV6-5	TGTGCCAGCAGTTACTCGCGCAGCTACGAGCAGTACTTC	CASSYSRSYEQYF
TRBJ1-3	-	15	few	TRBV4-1	TGCGCCAGCAGTTCCTCAGGGATGCCTGGAAACACCATATATTTT	CASSSSGMPGNTIYF
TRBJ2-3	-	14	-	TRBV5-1	TGCGCCAGCAGCTTGGTTGGAGCCGCAGATACGCAGTATTTT	CASSLVGAADTQYF
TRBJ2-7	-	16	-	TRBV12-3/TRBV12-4	TGTGCCAGCAGGCCCCCAGGTTGGGTCGAAGCCTACGAGCAGTACTTC	CASRPPGWVEAYEQYF
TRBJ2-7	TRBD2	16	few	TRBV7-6	TGTGCCAGCAGCTTAGGGAGACTAGCGGGAAAGTACGAGCAGTACTTC	CASSLGRLAGKYEQYF
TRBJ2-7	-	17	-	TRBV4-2	TGTGCCAGCAGCCATTCCGCGGGGATAGCGGCACCCTACGAGCAGTACTTC	CASSHSAGIAAPYEQYF
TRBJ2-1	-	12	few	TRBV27	TGTGCCAGCTCGCAATACTACAATGAGCAGTTCTTC	CASSQYYNEQFF
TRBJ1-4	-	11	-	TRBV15	TGTGCCACCAGCCCTAGGGAAAAACTGTTTTTT	CATSPREKLFF
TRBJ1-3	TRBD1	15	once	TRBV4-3	TGCGCCAGCAGCCAAGGAGGACAGGTTGGAAACACCATATATTTT	CASSQGGQVGNTIYF
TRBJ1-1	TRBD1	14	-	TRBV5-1	TGCGCCAGCAGCTTGGTCAGGGGGACCACTGAAGCTTTCTTT	CASSLVRGTTEAFF
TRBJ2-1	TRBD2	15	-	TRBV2	TGTGCCAGCAGTTGGGGGAGCGGGAGGGCAATGAAGCAGTTCTTC	CASSWGSGRAMKQFF
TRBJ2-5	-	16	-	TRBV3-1	TGTCCCAGCAGCCAAGCATTCCCTAGCGCCCGAGAGACCCAGTACTTC	CPSSQAFPSARETQYF
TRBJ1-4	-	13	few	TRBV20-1	TGCAGTGCTAGGCTCCGCGGTAATGAAAAACTGTTTTTT	CSARLRGNEKLFF
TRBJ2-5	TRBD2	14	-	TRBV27	TGTGCCAGCCGGCTAGCGGGAGCCCAAGAGACCCAGTACTTC	CASRLAGAQETQYF
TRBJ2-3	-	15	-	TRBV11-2	TGTGCCAGCAGCTTAGTAGGCGGGCACACAGATACGCAGTATTTT	CASSLVGGHTDTQYF
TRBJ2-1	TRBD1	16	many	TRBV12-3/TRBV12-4	TGTGCCAGCAGTTTAAGGGCCTGGACAGGGTCCAATGAGCAGTTCTTC	CASSLRAWTGSNEQFF
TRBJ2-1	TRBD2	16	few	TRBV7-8	TGTGCCAGCAGCTTAGCCCGGCTAGCGGGGTTCAATGAGCAGTTCTTC	CASSLARLAGFNEQFF
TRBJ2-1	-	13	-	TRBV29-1	TGCAGCGTTACAAGAGGGGGGGGCAATGAGCAGTTCTTC	CSVTRGGGNEQFF